One and the same sample provided the 6 T cell receptor beta chains below, sequenced in a study of T cell responses to AZD1222 COVID-19 vaccine. This table comes from immunoSEQ multiplex PCR, and its TCRdb copy is limited to in-frame clones, with some not included. The repertoire has 99,000 or so clones, 85% to 90% of them found once; the top ten carry 2% to 3%. Sequencing used peripheral blood, obtained on day 0 of AZD1222 vaccination. These receptors were collected from an adult in good health.

This chain links TRBV5-4 with TRBJ1-1; TRBD1 is a possible D gene (6 bases). V lost 7 bases and J lost 1, with 20 bases in between. This CDR3 spans 16 amino acids. From germline, CDR1 is SGHNT and CDR2 YYREEE (reference sequence). CDR3 nucleotides: TGTGCCAGCGTTCCGCGAGGGGAACAGGGGAACACTGAAGCTTTCTTT. It specifies CASVPRGEQGNTEAFF.

Details on this clone: Germline and junction disagree at one end, which may indicate a read error. V gene TRBV4-2 combines with J gene TRBJ1-5; no reliable D call. This CDR3 spans 15 amino acids. Germline V lookup: CDR1 LGHNA, CDR2 YNFKEQ. CDR3 DNA sequence: TGTGCCAGCAGCCAAGATAAGGCCGGCAAGCAGCCCCAGCATTTT. It is translated as CASSQDKAGKQPQHF.

This rearrangement joins TRBV11-3 to TRBJ1-5; D perhaps matches TRBD1 (5 bases). Trimming took 7 bases from V and 5 from J, leaving 12 bases between them. The germline CDR1 and CDR2 sequences are SGHNT and YENEEA. The CDR3 loop spans 13 amino acids. The DNA of the CDR3 is TGTGCCAGCACCCGGGTGGGGCATCAGCCCCAGCATTTT. It yields the protein CASTRVGHQPQHF.

The chain joins TRBV28 to TRBJ1-2; 7 bases are a match to TRBD1. The ends lost 5 bases at V and 5 bases at J; junction bases unmatched: 11. The CDR3 loop spans 15 amino acids. Germline CDR1 is MDHEN and CDR2 is SYDVKM. The CDR3 here is CASSPGGRGLYGYTF. The DNA for the CDR3 is TGTGCCAGCAGTCCGGGCGGGAGGGGGCTTTATGGCTACACCTTC.

The chain couples TRBV6-4 to TRBJ2-1, with a possible D match to TRBD1 (5 bases). Per the germline V gene, CDR1 is MRHNA and CDR2 is SNTAGT. The CDR3 spans 13 residues. The germline V and J ends were trimmed by 4 bases and 4 bases, with 8 bases remaining between them. The CDR3 is CASSVREYNEQFF. Here the CDR3 DNA reads TGTGCCAGCAGTGTCAGGGAATACAATGAGCAGTTCTTC.

The gene calls are TRBV23-1 and TRBJ2-7; D gene unclear. TRBV23-1 is labeled an ORF, and its function is uncertain. V gave up 1 base and J gave up 0 bases, with 10 bases separating them. This CDR3 has 15 amino acids. The CDR3 reads CASSQFVPPSYEQYF. CDR3 bases: TGCGCCAGCAGTCAATTTGTGCCCCCCTCCTACGAGCAGTACTTC.